Listed here is a single T cell receptor beta chain. Its antigen is unknown. No base-level quality is on record; no much larger clone is a single base apart. V trim: 4 bases; J trim: 2 bases; unmatched bases: 7. Reading from cysteine to phenylalanine, the CDR3 counts 17 amino acids. The CDR3 DNA has 51 bases and is translated from base 1. The germline V gene yields SGHVS for CDR1 and FQNEAQ for CDR2. The time point label, as the study defines it: pre-treatment baseline. Blood samples were taken before treatment (T0) and at week 3 (W3), following the first cycle of checkpoint blockade. Except for a couple of patients with rapid clinical progression, response was assessed 12 weeks after the first infusion by RECIST 1.1; disease control meant complete response, partial response or stable disease. Patients were excluded for prior systemic cancer treatment, concomitant immunosuppressant therapy or synchronous other active malignancies. TCR beta was sequenced in both bulk PBMC and plasma cell-free DNA in order to track circulating cells as well as T cell turnover. Lymphoprep and SepMate tubes were used to isolate PBMC from blood, and red cell lysis was then performed. QIAamp DNA Blood Mini kits were used to extract DNA from PBMC and from sorted T cell subsets.

This sample was taken from a study of blood T cell dynamics during melanoma immunotherapy (dated by TCRdb to about 2020). At the level of the whole study: Patients had metastatic melanoma and received first-line pembrolizumab or nivolumab plus ipilimumab as standard of care in the United Kingdom. Consecutive patients formed a training cohort, and a further independent group of patients from the same centre was pooled into an external validation set. To find early correlates of response, the study profiled the peripheral T cell receptor repertoires of patients with metastatic melanoma both before and after one cycle of checkpoint inhibitor therapy. Study-level results and caveats: The relatively small sample size was acknowledged as potentially limiting generalization of the results. Whether the T cell clones driving repertoire changes were melanoma-specific or reflected general immune activation could not be determined in the study. A bifurcated reorganization of the PBMC repertoire at W3, with increased clonality or increased diversity, was observed in patients who later achieved disease control, unlike in progressors.

Every bulk PBMC sample had a fixed 350 ng of DNA loaded. TCR beta CDR3 sequences were amplified from genomic DNA with the immunoSEQ TCRb Assay kit following manufacturer instructions. The KAPA Library Quantification Kit for Illumina platforms was used to quantify the pooled libraries by qPCR. Sequencing of the pooled libraries was done on an Illumina NextSeq 500, with clustering at about 0.55-1.2 pM. The study's processing was this. TCR data were analyzed with immunoSEQ ANALYZER and the R LymphoSeq package. A rearrangement efficiency score was calculated as productive divided by the sum of productive and non-productive CDR3 sequences. Clonality was measured with the Gini coefficient and diversity with the Renyi index at alpha=1, and both measures were compared pairwise between timepoints within each patient. Clonal relatedness used an edit distance of 3, and repertoire similarity used the Bhattacharyya coefficient, both computed in LymphoSeq. To classify response, a linear discriminant analysis based on week-3 changes in clonality and diversity was built with the R MASS and caret packages. As stored in TCRdb, this immuneACCESS dataset retains in-frame rearrangements with V and J assigned. A fraction of the clones does not appear; measured against another copy, unresolved V genes explain less than half of the discrepancy, and the remainder lacks a known reason. The DNA gave D and trimming, while V, J and clone size come from that table. The sample records about 15,000 clones, about 83% of which are singletons. The ten biggest clones cover roughly 7.5% of the sample.

Sequences were derived from blood, sampled from a patient treated with checkpoint blockade. Recombination connected TRBV7-8 to TRBJ2-3, with 12 bases in between that match TRBD2. The source is a human donor with melanoma. The CDR3 corresponds to CASSYRTSGTTTDTQYF. The sequence in DNA is TGTGCCAGCAGCTACCGGACTAGCGGGACCACCACAGATACGCAGTATTTT.